This TCR beta chain was found in a study of blood T cell repertoires in COVID-19. In the study overall: Spain, Italy and the United States supplied samples that represented acute and convalescent COVID-19.

Libraries were prepared by immunoSEQ multiplex PCR; TCRdb keeps only in-frame clonotypes and omits some of them. Of approximately 200,000 clones in the sample, 80% to 90% are singletons; the top ten hold roughly a tenth. This CDR3 contains 15 residues. Germline CDR1 reads MNHEY; CDR2 reads SMNVEV (reference sequence). The junction had 3 bases not matched to a gene; V was cut back by 2 bases and J by 4 bases. This clonotype was sampled from a woman older than 75 with COVID-19, enrolled during active disease. The sample consisted of peripheral blood. The J gene is TRBJ1-5, the V gene TRBV27, with 9 positions matching TRBD1. This CDR3 is CASSLTGGRNQPQHF. The DNA for the CDR3 is TGTGCCAGCAGTTTAACAGGGGGCCGAAATCAGCCCCAGCATTTT.